The T cell receptor (beta chain) under discussion was sequenced for a study of blood T cell repertoires in COVID-19. Overall study context: Samples representing acute and convalescent COVID-19 were sourced from the United States, Italy and Spain. T cells, B-cell-depleted T cells, or PBMCs provided the cDNA or gDNA that served as material.

Under the authors' procedure: The authors estimated nucleated cell counts from reference gene primer amplification. Generated by immunoSEQ multiplex PCR, the TCRdb table keeps only in-frame clones and is missing some. V, J and clone size derive from that table, while D and trimming were established from the DNA sequence. The sample records about 200,000 clones, around 86% being singletons. This CDR3 comprises 16 residues. Germline V gene lookup returns CDR1 MGHRA and CDR2 YSYEKL. V lost 5 bases and J 2 bases, leaving 19 bases between the germline ends. This clone was recorded at least ten times. This chain joins TRBV4-1 and TRBJ2-7; possible D gene TRBD2, 6 bases. Material: peripheral blood. The TCR was taken from a man between 60 and 75 years old with acute or convalescent COVID-19. The CDR3 loop reads CASSSKSRDLAYEQYF. In DNA, the CDR3 is TGCGCCAGCAGCTCTAAGTCCCGGGACTTAGCCTACGAGCAGTACTTC.